Each of the 9 T cell receptor beta chains below was sequenced from the same sample in a study of CD8+ T cells in alopecia areata. Extraction and reverse transcription of RNA yielded cDNA as the sequencing template. Generated by immunoSEQ multiplex PCR, the TCRdb table keeps only in-frame clones and is missing some. The table shows hundreds of thousands of clones, with 67% occurring only once. The sequencing used CD4+ T cells sorted from blood, collected at week 0. The receptors derive from a human donor with alopecia areata.

The chain is built from TRBV4-2 and TRBJ1-1, with D perhaps TRBD1 (6 bases). The CDR3 runs 16 residues. V was pared by 1 base and J by 1 base, with 13 bases between. Germline assignment: CDR1 LGHNA and CDR2 YNFKEQ. The CDR3 is CASSQALGQRNTEAFF. The CDR3 DNA sequence: TGTGCCAGCAGCCAAGCCCTGGGACAACGGAACACTGAAGCTTTCTTT.

V gene TRBV7-9 combines with J gene TRBJ2-5; D gene ambiguous. CDR1 SEHNR and CDR2 FQNEAQ come from the germline V gene (reference sequence). This CDR3 has 16 amino acids. Trimming took 2 bases from V and 3 from J, leaving 16 bases between them. The CDR3 DNA reads as TGTGCCAGCAGCTTACCCCTGGGTAGGGTAAAAGAGACCCAGTACTTC. Amino acids: CASSLPLGRVKETQYF.

This clone was found a few times. The chain has TRBV2 and TRBJ2-7; 9 bases fit TRBD1. With V trimmed by 10 bases and J by 2 bases, 12 bases remained unmatched. From germline, CDR1 is SNHLY and CDR2 FYNNEI. The CDR3 runs to 15 residues. DNA of the CDR3: TGTGCCATAACCACGAAGACAGGGGGAACCTACGAGCAGTACTTC. Its translation: CAITTKTGGTYEQYF.

This clone was seen ten or more times. The CDR3 is CSVTLAYEQFF. CDR3 DNA sequence: TGCAGCGTTACACTAGCCTATGAGCAGTTCTTC. This rearrangement joins TRBV29-1 to TRBJ2-1, with a possible D match to TRBD2 (6 bases). The CDR3 is 11 residues long. V was trimmed by 5 bases and J by 8 bases, leaving 10 bases between them. From germline, CDR1 is SQVTM and CDR2 ANQGSEA.

In this sample, this clone turned up a few times. The rearrangement joins TRBV14 to TRBJ2-1; D is unresolved. V lost 4 bases to trimming and J lost 7 bases, with 11 bases between them. Germline CDR1 and CDR2: SGHDN and FVKESK. The CDR3 length is 13 residues. CDR3 sequence: CASSLSWANEQFF. The DNA for the CDR3 is TGTGCCAGCAGCCTTTCTTGGGCGAATGAGCAGTTCTTC.

The CDR3: CASSMRGRETQYF. The CDR3 nucleotides are TGTGCCAGCAGTATGCGGGGCAGGGAGACCCAGTACTTC. J is TRBJ2-5 and V is TRBV5-6, with D possibly TRBD2 on 6 matching bases. V gave up 5 bases and J gave up 5 bases, with 13 bases separating them. This CDR3 is 13 amino acids long. Germline V gene sequence: CDR1 SGHDT, CDR2 YYEEEE.

The table lists this clone with many counts. The chain links TRBV4-1 to TRBJ2-6; D may be TRBD2 (5 bases). The ends were cut back, 4 bases at V and 2 bases at J, with 9 bases in the middle. This CDR3 contains 15 residues. The germline V gene has CDR1 MGHRA and CDR2 YSYEKL. Written as DNA, the CDR3 is TGCGCCAGCAGCCCCGGGAAAGCTGGGGCCAACGTCCTGACTTTC. Its translation is CASSPGKAGANVLTF.

The chain has TRBV10-3 and TRBJ2-5; tentative D call: TRBD2 (6 bases). The CDR3 extends over 13 amino acids. CDR1 and CDR2 (germline): ENHRY, SYGVKD. Trimming took 8 bases from V and 2 from J, leaving 12 bases between them. CDR3: CAIGGLTQETQYF. DNA for the CDR3: TGTGCCATCGGAGGACTAACACAAGAGACCCAGTACTTC.

This clone appeared a single time. The chain couples TRBV29-1 to TRBJ2-5, with D perhaps matching TRBD2 (6 bases). V shed 6 bases and J shed 4 bases, with 12 bases lying between them. This CDR3 contains 12 residues. Germline V CDR1 and CDR2: SQVTM, ANQGSEA. The CDR3 sequence is CSVDDGGETQYF. CDR3 nucleotide sequence: TGCAGCGTGGACGACGGGGGAGAGACCCAGTACTTC.